Presented here are 10 T cell receptor beta chains from one specimen sequenced in a study of shared clonotypes between healthy human individuals. TCRdb's table, derived via immunoSEQ multiplex PCR, lists solely in-frame clones and lacks some. The sample holds roughly 650,000 clones, around 97% seen once. Sequenced sample: naive CD4+ T cells sorted from blood. As to subset: CD45RA+ positively selected. Every receptor here comes from a woman aged 25 to 45 in good health.

The V and J genes are TRBV10-1 and TRBJ2-1; D possibly uses TRBD1 or TRBD2 (5 bases each). Germline V gene data show CDR1 as WNHNN and CDR2 as SYGVQD (reference sequence). This CDR3 has 15 residues. Trimming removed 5 bases from V and 0 bases from J, with 11 bases in between. CDR3 amino acids: CASSRGDSSYNEQFF. CDR3 coding DNA: TGCGCCAGCAGTCGGGGCGATAGCTCCTACAATGAGCAGTTCTTC.

The rearrangement uses TRBV5-1 and TRBJ2-5; the match to TRBD1 covers 7 bases. Judging by the DNA end, TRBJ2-7 fits better; the J call may be wrong. Looked up from germline, CDR1 is SGHRS and CDR2 is YFSETQ. The length of the CDR3 is 12 residues. The CDR3: CASKGTDYEQYF. CDR3 bases: TGCGCCAGCAAAGGGACAGACTACGAGCAGTACTTC.

The chain uses TRBV6-1 and TRBJ1-5; D not resolved. This CDR3 is built from 19 residues. Germline V gene data show CDR1 as MNHNS and CDR2 as SASEGT. V was cut by 3 bases and J by 4 bases, with 25 bases left in between. The CDR3 region has the DNA TGTGCCAGCAGTGATAAAGGGAACGATCGGGCCAGGCTTAATCAGCCCCAGCATTTT. Amino acids: CASSDKGNDRARLNQPQHF.

The chain employs TRBV9 and TRBJ2-1, with 10 bases matching TRBD2. V lost 0 bases to trimming and J lost 8 bases; unmatched junction nucleotides: 8. The germline CDR1 and CDR2 sequences are SGDLS and YYNGEE. The CDR3 sequence is 16 residues long. CDR3 in amino acids: CASSVGPSGSLDEQFF. The CDR3 region has the DNA TGTGCCAGCAGCGTAGGACCTAGCGGGAGTTTAGATGAGCAGTTCTTC. The variable domain in full, with the rest retrieved from reference TRBV9 and TRBJ2-1, is DSGVTQTPKHLITATGQRVTLRCSPRSGDLSVYWYQQSLDQGLQFLIQYYNGEERAKGNILERFSAQQFPDLHSELNLSSLELGDSALYFCASSVGPSGSLDEQFFGPGTRLTVL.

V is TRBV27 and J is TRBJ2-2, with D perhaps TRBD2 (6 bases). Trimming left V 5 bases short and J 8 bases short, with 15 bases between. This CDR3 is 14 amino acids long. Germline values: CDR1 MNHEY, CDR2 SMNVEV (reference sequence). The CDR3 protein is CASSRGTPGGELFF. The CDR3 bases are TGTGCCAGCAGTCGCGGGACTCCGGGGGGGGAGCTGTTTTTT.

Notes on this clone: Other DNA variants within this sample encode the same CDR3. The chain links TRBV5-6 to TRBJ1-2; D not resolved. V was trimmed by 3 bases and J by 0 bases, leaving 9 bases between them. The CDR3 is 14 residues long. The germline V gene encodes CDR1 SGHDT and CDR2 YYEEEE. CDR3 sequence: CASSSLGANYGYTF. In DNA, the CDR3 is TGTGCCAGCAGCTCTCTCGGGGCTAACTATGGCTACACCTTC.

The J gene is TRBJ2-1, the V gene TRBV11-2, with TRBD1 matching 8 bases. CDR3 length equals 18 residues. The trim removed 1 base at V and 4 bases at J, leaving 12 bases unmatched. The germline V gene has CDR1 SGHAT and CDR2 FQNNGV. CDR3 protein: CASSLVVLTRGRYNEQFF. The CDR3 DNA is TGTGCCAGCAGCTTAGTAGTTCTGACCAGGGGGCGGTACAATGAGCAGTTCTTC.

The rearrangement joins TRBV9 to TRBJ2-7; D is perhaps TRBD1 (5 bases). The CDR3 runs to 15 residues. Germline values: CDR1 SGDLS, CDR2 YYNGEE. Trimming stripped 2 bases from V and 6 bases from J, with 18 bases between. The CDR3 bases are TGTGCCAGCAGCGTCTCGGACACTCTTACCTTCGAGCAGTACTTC. Translation gives CASSVSDTLTFEQYF.

The rearrangement links TRBV19 to TRBJ2-5; D unresolved. The DNA end favors TRBJ2-7, so the J call may be wrong. Per the germline V gene, CDR1 is LNHDA and CDR2 is SQIVND (reference sequence). The CDR3 runs to 12 residues. This CDR3 is CASSETEYEQYF. The CDR3 nucleotides read TGTGCCAGTAGTGAGACGGAATACGAGCAGTACTTC.

The chain combines TRBV27 with TRBJ2-1; D remains ambiguous. Germline V lookup: CDR1 MNHEY, CDR2 SMNVEV (reference sequence). The CDR3 loop spans 12 amino acids. The V end lost 5 bases, the J end lost 10 bases, and 12 bases lay between the germline ends. CDR3 in DNA: TGTGCCAGCAGTAAAGGTCCGCGGGAGCAGTTCTTC. This codes for CASSKGPREQFF.